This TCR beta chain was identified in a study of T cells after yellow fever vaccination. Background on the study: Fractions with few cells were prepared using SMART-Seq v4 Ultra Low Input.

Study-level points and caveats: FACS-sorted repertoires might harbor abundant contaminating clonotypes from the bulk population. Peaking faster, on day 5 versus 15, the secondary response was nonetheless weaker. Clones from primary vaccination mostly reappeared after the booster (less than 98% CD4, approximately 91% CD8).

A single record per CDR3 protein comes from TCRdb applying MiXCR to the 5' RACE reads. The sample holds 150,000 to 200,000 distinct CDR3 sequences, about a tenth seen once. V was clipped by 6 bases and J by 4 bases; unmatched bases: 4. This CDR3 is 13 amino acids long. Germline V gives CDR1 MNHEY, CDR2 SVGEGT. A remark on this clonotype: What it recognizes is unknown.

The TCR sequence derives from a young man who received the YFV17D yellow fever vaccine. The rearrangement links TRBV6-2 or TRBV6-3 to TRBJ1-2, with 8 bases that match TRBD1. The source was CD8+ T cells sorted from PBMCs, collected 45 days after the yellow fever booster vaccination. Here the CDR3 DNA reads TGTGCCAGCAGGGGAGGACAGGGCTATGGCTACACCTTC. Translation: CASRGGQGYGYTF.